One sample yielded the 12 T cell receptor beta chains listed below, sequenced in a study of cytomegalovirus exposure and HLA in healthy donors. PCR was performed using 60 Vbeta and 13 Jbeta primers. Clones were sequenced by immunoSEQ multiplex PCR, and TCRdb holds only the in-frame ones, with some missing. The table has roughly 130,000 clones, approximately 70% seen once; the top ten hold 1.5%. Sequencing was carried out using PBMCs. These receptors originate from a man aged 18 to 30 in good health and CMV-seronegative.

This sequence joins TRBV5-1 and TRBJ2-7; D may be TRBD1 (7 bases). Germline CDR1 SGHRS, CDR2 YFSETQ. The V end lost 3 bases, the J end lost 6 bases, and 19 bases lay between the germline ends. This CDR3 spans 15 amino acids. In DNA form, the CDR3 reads TGCGCCAGCAGCTCCCTCCCTTCGGAGGGGGCCGAGCAGTACTTC. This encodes CASSSLPSEGAEQYF.

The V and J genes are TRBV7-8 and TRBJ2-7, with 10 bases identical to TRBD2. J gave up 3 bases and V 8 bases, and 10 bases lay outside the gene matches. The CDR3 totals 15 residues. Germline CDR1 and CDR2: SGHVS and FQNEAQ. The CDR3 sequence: CASELSSGSSYEQYF. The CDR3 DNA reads TGTGCCAGCGAATTGTCTAGCGGGAGTAGCTACGAGCAGTACTTC.

The CDR3: CASSLNPPGQEQYF. The DNA of the CDR3 is TGTGCCAGCAGTTTAAACCCTCCAGGGCAAGAGCAGTACTTC. The V gene is TRBV7-2, the J gene TRBJ2-7; D perhaps matches TRBD1 (5 bases). CDR3 size: 14 residues. Germline V gives CDR1 SGHTA, CDR2 FQGNSA. Trimming removed 6 bases from V and 7 bases from J, with 19 bases in between.

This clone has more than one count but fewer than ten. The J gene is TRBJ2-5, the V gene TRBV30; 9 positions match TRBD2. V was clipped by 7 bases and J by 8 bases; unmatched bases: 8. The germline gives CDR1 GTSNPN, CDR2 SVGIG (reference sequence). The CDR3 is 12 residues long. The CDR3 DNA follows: TGTGCCTCGGGACTAGCCCGGGGAACCCAGTACTTC. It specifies CASGLARGTQYF.

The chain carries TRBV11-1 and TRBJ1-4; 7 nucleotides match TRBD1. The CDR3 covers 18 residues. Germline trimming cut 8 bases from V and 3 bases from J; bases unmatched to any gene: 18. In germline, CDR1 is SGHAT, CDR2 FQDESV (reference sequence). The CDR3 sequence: CASGPDRAVARPNEKLFF. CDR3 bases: TGTGCCAGCGGGCCAGACAGGGCTGTCGCGCGACCTAATGAAAAACTGTTTTTT.

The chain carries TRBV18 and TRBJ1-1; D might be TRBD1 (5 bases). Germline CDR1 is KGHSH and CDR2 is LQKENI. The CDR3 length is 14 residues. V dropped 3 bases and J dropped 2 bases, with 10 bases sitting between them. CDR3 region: CASSPERGNTEAFF. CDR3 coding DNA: TGTGCCAGCTCACCTGAAAGGGGAAACACTGAAGCTTTCTTT.

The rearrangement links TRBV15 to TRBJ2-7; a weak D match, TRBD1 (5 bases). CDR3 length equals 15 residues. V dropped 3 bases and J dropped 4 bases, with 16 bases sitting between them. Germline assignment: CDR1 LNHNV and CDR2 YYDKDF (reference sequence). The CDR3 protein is CATSRSRQGPYEQYF. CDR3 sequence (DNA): TGTGCCACCAGCAGGTCAAGGCAGGGCCCTTACGAGCAGTACTTC.

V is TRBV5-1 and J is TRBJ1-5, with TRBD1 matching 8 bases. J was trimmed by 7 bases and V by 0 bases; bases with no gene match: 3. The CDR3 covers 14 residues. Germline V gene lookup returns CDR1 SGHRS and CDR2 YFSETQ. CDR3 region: CASSLAGGGQPQHF. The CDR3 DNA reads TGCGCCAGCAGCTTGGCAGGGGGCGGACAGCCCCAGCATTTT. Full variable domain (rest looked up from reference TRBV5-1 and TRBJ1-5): KAGVTQTPRYLIKTRGQQVTLSCSPISGHRSVSWYQQTPGQGLQFLFEYFSETQRNKGNFPGRFSGRQFSNSRSEMNVSTLELGDSALYLCASSLAGGGQPQHFGDGTRLSIL.

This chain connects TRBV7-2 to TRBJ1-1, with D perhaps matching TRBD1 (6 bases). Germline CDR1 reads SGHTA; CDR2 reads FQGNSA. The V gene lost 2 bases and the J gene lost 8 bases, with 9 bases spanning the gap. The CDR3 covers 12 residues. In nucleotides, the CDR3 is TGTGCCAGCAGCTTAATAGGGACAGAAGCTTTCTTT. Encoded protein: CASSLIGTEAFF.

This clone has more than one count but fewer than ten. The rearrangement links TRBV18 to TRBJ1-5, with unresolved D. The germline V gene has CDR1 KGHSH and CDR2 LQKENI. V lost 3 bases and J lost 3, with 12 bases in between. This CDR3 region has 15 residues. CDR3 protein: CASSPPEGYNQPQHF. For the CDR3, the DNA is TGTGCCAGCTCACCGCCCGAGGGATACAATCAGCCCCAGCATTTT.

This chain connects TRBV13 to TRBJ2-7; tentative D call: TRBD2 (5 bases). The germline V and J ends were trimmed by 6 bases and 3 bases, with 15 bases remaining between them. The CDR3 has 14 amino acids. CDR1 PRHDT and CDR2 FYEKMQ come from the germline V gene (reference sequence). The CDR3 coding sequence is TGTGCCAGCAGTCCACGGGGTCTGGTCTACGAGCAGTACTTC. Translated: CASSPRGLVYEQYF.

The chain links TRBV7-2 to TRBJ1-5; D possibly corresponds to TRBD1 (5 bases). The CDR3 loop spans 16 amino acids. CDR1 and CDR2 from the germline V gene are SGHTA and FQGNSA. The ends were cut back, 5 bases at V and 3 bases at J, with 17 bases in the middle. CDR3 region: CASSLSGAAPNQPQHF. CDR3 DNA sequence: TGTGCCAGCAGCCTCTCTGGGGCGGCCCCCAATCAGCCCCAGCATTTT.